This T cell receptor (beta chain) emerged from a study of OX40 agonist ivuxolimab in advanced cancers. Turning to the study itself: The patients' treatment was ivuxolimab, an agonistic anti-OX40 (CD134) antibody.

Notes on this clone: Its antigen is not identified.

Study outcomes and limitations: Undetermined was the antigen specificity of the expanded peripheral T cells. On average, CD8+ T cells had more expanded clones than CD4+.

Using immunoSEQ multiplex PCR, the repertoire was profiled, and TCRdb retains in-frame clones only, with some absent. Of about 63,000 clones in the sample, roughly 87% are singletons; the top ten hold around 12%. The germline CDR1 and CDR2 sequences are SQVTM and ANQGSEA. V lost 1 base and J 3 bases, leaving 11 bases between the germline ends. This CDR3 region has 14 residues. Sequences were derived from CD4+ or CD8+ T cells sorted from blood, sampled in a trial of the OX40 agonist ivuxolimab. V and J are TRBV29-1 and TRBJ2-3; no definite D call. The sequence was obtained from an adult with an advanced solid tumor such as melanoma, head and neck, liver or kidney cancer. Written as DNA, the CDR3 is TGCAGCGTTGAAGGCCACACAGAAACAGATACGCAGTATTTT. Amino acids: CSVEGHTETDTQYF.